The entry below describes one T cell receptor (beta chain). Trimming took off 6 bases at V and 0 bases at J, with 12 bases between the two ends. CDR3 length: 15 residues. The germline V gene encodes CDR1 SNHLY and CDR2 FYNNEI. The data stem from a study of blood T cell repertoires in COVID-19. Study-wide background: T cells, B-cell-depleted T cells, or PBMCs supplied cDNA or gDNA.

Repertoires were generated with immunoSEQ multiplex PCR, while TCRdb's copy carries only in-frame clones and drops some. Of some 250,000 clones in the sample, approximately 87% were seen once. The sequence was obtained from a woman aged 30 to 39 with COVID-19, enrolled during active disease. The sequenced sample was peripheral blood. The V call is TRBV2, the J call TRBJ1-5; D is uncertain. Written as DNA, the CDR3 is TGTGCCAGCAGGGTCGGCGGGGTTAGCAATCAGCCCCAGCATTTT. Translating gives CASRVGGVSNQPQHF.